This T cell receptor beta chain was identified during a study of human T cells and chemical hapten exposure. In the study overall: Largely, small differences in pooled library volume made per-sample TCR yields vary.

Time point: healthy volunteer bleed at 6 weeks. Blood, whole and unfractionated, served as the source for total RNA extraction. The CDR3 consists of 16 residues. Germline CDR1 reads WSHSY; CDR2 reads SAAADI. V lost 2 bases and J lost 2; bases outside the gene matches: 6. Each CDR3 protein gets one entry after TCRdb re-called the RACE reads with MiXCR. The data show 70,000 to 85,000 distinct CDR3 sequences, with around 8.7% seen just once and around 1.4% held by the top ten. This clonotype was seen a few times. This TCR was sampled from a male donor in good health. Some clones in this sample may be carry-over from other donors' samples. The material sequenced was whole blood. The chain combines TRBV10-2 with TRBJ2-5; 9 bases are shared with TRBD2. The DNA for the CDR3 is TGCGCCAGCAGTGAGCGGCGGGAGGGCCCGCAAGAGACCCAGTACTTC. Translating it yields CASSERREGPQETQYF.